A single sample is the source of the 29 T cell receptor beta chains below, sequenced in a study of Tregs in tolerant kidney transplant recipients. Data came from immunoSEQ multiplex PCR; TCRdb stores just in-frame clones and leaves some out. The table includes about 73,000 clones, 98% detected once. The sequencing here drew on CD4+ T cells from blood, taken before the transplant. The receptor set was obtained from a human donor who received a combined kidney and bone marrow transplant.

This CDR3 is CASSHPGGLARTGELFF. DNA of the CDR3: TGTGCCAGCAGTCACCCGGGGGGGCTCGCGCGCACCGGGGAGCTGTTTTTT. The rearrangement uses TRBV9 and TRBJ2-2; 8 bases align to TRBD2. CDR3 length equals 17 residues. The junction had 13 bases not matched to a gene; V was cut back by 5 bases and J by 4 bases. The germline V gene encodes CDR1 SGDLS and CDR2 YYNGEE.

The gene calls are TRBV7-3 and TRBJ2-3, with TRBD1 matching 8 bases. Per the germline V gene, CDR1 is SGHTA and CDR2 is FQGTGA. V lost 5 bases and J lost 5; bases outside the gene matches: 9. The CDR3 runs 15 residues. CDR3 amino acids: CASSPTGVGLDTQYF. CDR3 bases: TGTGCCAGCAGCCCGACAGGGGTAGGATTAGATACGCAGTATTTT.

This chain connects TRBV6-6 to TRBJ2-3, with 7 positions matching TRBD2. Germline V gene lookup returns CDR1 MNHNY and CDR2 SVGAGI (reference sequence). Losses at the gene ends were 6 bases for V and 5 bases for J; bases not matched to a gene: 8. This CDR3 region has 14 residues. CDR3 in DNA: TGTGCCAGCAGCGGGGGACTAACAGGAGATACGCAGTATTTT. It specifies CASSGGLTGDTQYF.

The chain links TRBV5-1 to TRBJ2-5; weak D call: TRBD1 (6 bases). This CDR3 has 14 residues. Trimming took off 0 bases at V and 4 bases at J, with 10 bases between the two ends. Germline CDR1 reads SGHRS; CDR2 reads YFSETQ. This CDR3 reads CASSLVGAGETQYF. CDR3 sequence (DNA): TGCGCCAGCAGCTTGGTGGGGGCTGGAGAGACCCAGTACTTC.

The gene calls are TRBV29-1 and TRBJ2-2, with 7 bases fitting TRBD1. The junction had 9 bases not matched to a gene; V was cut back by 4 bases and J by 7 bases. The CDR3 sequence is 14 residues long. Germline V gives CDR1 SQVTM, CDR2 ANQGSEA. In DNA, the CDR3 is TGCAGCGTTGTTCGGGACAGTCTTGACGGGGAGCTGTTTTTT. Translated, it gives CSVVRDSLDGELFF.

The CDR3 region is CASNNRNQYF. The CDR3 DNA is TGTGCCAGTAATAACAGGAACCAGTACTTC. This chain uses TRBV19 with TRBJ2-7; D is perhaps TRBD1 (5 bases). The V gene lost 7 bases and the J gene lost 10 bases, with 11 bases spanning the gap. This CDR3 region has 10 residues. Germline CDR1 and CDR2: LNHDA and SQIVND (reference sequence).

V is TRBV27 and J is TRBJ1-4; D remains unclear. The germline CDR1 and CDR2 sequences are MNHEY and SMNVEV (reference sequence). This CDR3 is 16 amino acids long. V lost 5 bases and J lost 8, with 21 bases in between. CDR3 in DNA: TGTGCCAGCAGTGCCCACGTCGTGGGGAGCCAGGAAAAACTGTTTTTT. Its translation: CASSAHVVGSQEKLFF.

This clone was seen once. V usage is TRBV30 and J usage is TRBJ1-2, with D tentatively TRBD1 (6 bases). This CDR3 spans 15 amino acids. Germline V gene lookup returns CDR1 GTSNPN and CDR2 SVGIG (reference sequence). V dropped 5 bases and J dropped 3 bases, with 19 bases sitting between them. The CDR3 coding sequence is TGTGCCTGGGCGGGGGACACAAAAGGCGACTATGGCTACACCTTC. Amino acid sequence: CAWAGDTKGDYGYTF.

V and J are TRBV7-9 and TRBJ2-5; 11 nucleotides agree with TRBD2. Losses at the gene ends were 7 bases for V and 5 bases for J; bases not matched to a gene: 6. From germline, CDR1 is SEHNR and CDR2 FQNEAQ (reference sequence). This CDR3 contains 14 residues. This CDR3 is CASIYSGRGETQYF. The CDR3 bases are TGTGCCAGCATCTATAGCGGGAGGGGGGAGACCCAGTACTTC.

This clone was seen a single time. The chain uses TRBV5-1 and TRBJ1-2; 8 nucleotides match TRBD1. CDR1 and CDR2 (germline): SGHRS, YFSETQ. V dropped 2 bases and J dropped 4; count of bases not matched to a gene: 10. This CDR3 spans 16 amino acids. The CDR3 sequence is CASSFAILTGGYGYTF. DNA for the CDR3: TGCGCCAGCAGCTTCGCAATTTTAACAGGGGGCTATGGCTACACCTTC.

The chain links TRBV5-5 to TRBJ1-1; D is uncertain. V gave up 4 bases and J gave up 1 base, with 14 bases separating them. CDR3 length: 15 amino acids. Germline V gene sequence: CDR1 SGHKS, CDR2 YYEKEE (reference sequence). This chain's CDR3 is CASSRLGKRNTEAFF. The CDR3 DNA follows: TGTGCCAGCAGCCGCCTCGGGAAACGGAACACTGAAGCTTTCTTT.

This chain links TRBV6-5 with TRBJ2-7; 7 positions agree with TRBD1. J was trimmed by 5 bases and V by 0 bases; bases with no gene match: 7. The CDR3 covers 15 residues. Germline CDR1 MNHEY, CDR2 SVGAGI. The CDR3 coding sequence is TGTGCCAGCAGTTACTCTAGGCAGGGGGTCAACGAGCAGTACTTC. This sequence encodes CASSYSRQGVNEQYF.

This clone was counted a single time. The J gene is TRBJ2-1, the V gene TRBV5-1; possibly TRBD2 for D (6 bases). This CDR3 contains 13 residues. Germline CDR1 reads SGHRS; CDR2 reads YFSETQ. The germline V and J ends were trimmed by 7 bases and 4 bases, with 12 bases remaining between them. The CDR3 region has the DNA TGCGCCAGCGGGGTTGGGGGGTACAATGAGCAGTTCTTC. As protein: CASGVGGYNEQFF. The whole variable domain, filled in from reference TRBV5-1 and TRBJ2-1, reads KAGVTQTPRYLIKTRGQQVTLSCSPISGHRSVSWYQQTPGQGLQFLFEYFSETQRNKGNFPGRFSGRQFSNSRSEMNVSTLELGDSALYLCASGVGGYNEQFFGPGTRLTVL.

V is TRBV5-6 and J is TRBJ2-3; TRBD2 is a possible D gene (6 bases). Trimming stripped 0 bases from V and 0 bases from J, with 11 bases between. In germline, CDR1 is SGHDT, CDR2 YYEEEE. The CDR3 loop spans 16 amino acids. CDR3 DNA sequence: TGTGCCAGCAGCTTGGCCCGGGACTGGAGCACAGATACGCAGTATTTT. Protein product: CASSLARDWSTDTQYF.

The chain employs TRBV7-3 and TRBJ2-1; 11 bases match TRBD2. Germline V lookup: CDR1 SGHTA, CDR2 FQGTGA. CDR3 length equals 16 residues. Losses at the gene ends were 1 base for V and 6 bases for J; bases not matched to a gene: 5. The CDR3 spells CASSLSSGRAGNEQFF. DNA for the CDR3: TGTGCCAGCAGCTTAAGTAGCGGGAGGGCCGGCAATGAGCAGTTCTTC.

The genes are TRBV7-6 and TRBJ2-5, with 10 bases that match TRBD2. Germline loops: CDR1 SGHVS, CDR2 FNYEAQ. The CDR3 sequence is 16 residues long. The V gene end was trimmed by 6 bases and the J gene end by 3 bases; junction bases not matched to a gene: 10. For the CDR3, the DNA is TGTGCCAGCAGTCTACAGACCACTAGCGGGGAAGAGACCCAGTACTTC. Translated, it gives CASSLQTTSGEETQYF.

This clone was detected only once. This chain uses TRBV5-6 with TRBJ1-2, with a tentative D call TRBD1 (6 bases). The CDR3 contains 15 residues. The germline V gene has CDR1 SGHDT and CDR2 YYEEEE. V shed 0 bases and J shed 7 bases, with 16 bases lying between them. This CDR3 is CASSLVYGTILGYTF. The CDR3 DNA reads as TGTGCCAGCAGCTTGGTCTACGGGACAATTCTTGGCTACACCTTC.

The J gene is TRBJ1-5, the V gene TRBV6-5, with D perhaps TRBD1 (5 bases). The V end lost 5 bases, the J end lost 5 bases, and 16 bases lay between the germline ends. The CDR3 has 15 amino acids. Germline CDR1 MNHEY, CDR2 SVGAGI. The CDR3 DNA reads TGTGCCAGCAGTCCCGATCCAGGGCTATATCAGCCCCAGCATTTT. Translating it yields CASSPDPGLYQPQHF.

The chain has TRBV15 and TRBJ2-1; D uncertain. V was shortened by 1 base and J by 6 bases, with 16 bases between the two germline ends. Germline CDR1 reads LNHNV; CDR2 reads YYDKDF (reference sequence). The length of the CDR3 is 16 residues. The DNA for the CDR3 is TGTGCCACCAGCAGAGTGTACTCGCCTGTCGGCAATGAGCAGTTCTTC. The encoded protein is CATSRVYSPVGNEQFF.

The chain recombines TRBV6-5 with TRBJ1-1; 10 bases agree with TRBD1. Losses at the gene ends were 6 bases for V and 6 bases for J; bases not matched to a gene: 10. The CDR3 loop spans 15 amino acids. CDR1 is MNHEY, CDR2 SVGAGI, per germline. In DNA form, the CDR3 reads TGTGCCAGCAGATACAGGACAGGGGGAGATCCTGAAGCTTTCTTT. This translates into CASRYRTGGDPEAFF.

The J gene is TRBJ1-3, the V gene TRBV9, with D possibly being TRBD1 (5 bases). In germline, CDR1 is SGDLS, CDR2 YYNGEE. Trimming removed 4 bases at V and 5 bases at J, with 16 bases between. The CDR3 runs to 15 residues. This CDR3 is CASSPPRGIRNTIYF. CDR3 in DNA: TGTGCCAGCAGCCCCCCCCGGGGGATCAGAAACACCATATATTTT.

The chain uses TRBV19 and TRBJ1-5; possibly TRBD1 for D (5 bases). CDR1 and CDR2 from the germline V gene are LNHDA and SQIVND (reference sequence). The V end was cut by 2 bases, the J end by 3 bases, with 8 bases between. The CDR3 has 14 amino acids. CDR3 amino acids: CASSILQVNQPQHF. The CDR3 DNA follows: TGTGCCAGTAGTATATTACAGGTCAATCAGCCCCAGCATTTT. Variable domain in full (rest from reference TRBV19 and TRBJ1-5): DGGITQSPKYLFRKEGQNVTLSCEQNLNHDAMYWYRQDPGQGLRLIYYSQIVNDFQKGDIAEGYSVSREKKESFPLTVTSAQKNPTAFYLCASSILQVNQPQHFGDGTRLSIL.

The V gene is TRBV7-2, the J gene TRBJ2-7, with TRBD2 identical over 12 bases. The germline CDR1 and CDR2 sequences are SGHTA and FQGNSA. The V segment lost 1 base and the J segment 1 base; nucleotides outside the gene matches: 5. The CDR3 runs to 17 residues. This CDR3 is CASSLVASGRGSYEQYF. The CDR3 nucleotides read TGTGCCAGCAGCTTAGTGGCTAGCGGGAGGGGATCCTACGAGCAGTACTTC.

The rearrangement links TRBV7-2 to TRBJ1-2; D possibly corresponds to TRBD1 (6 bases). V lost 4 bases and J lost 4, with 7 bases in between. Germline CDR1 and CDR2: SGHTA and FQGNSA. This CDR3 spans 12 amino acids. CDR3 in DNA: TGTGCCAGCAGCTCGGACAGCTATGGCTACACCTTC. Protein sequence: CASSSDSYGYTF.

The chain couples TRBV5-1 to TRBJ2-2, with a weak D call TRBD2 (5 bases). V was clipped by 4 bases and J by 4 bases, with 17 bases between them. CDR1 and CDR2 (germline): SGHRS, YFSETQ. This CDR3 comprises 16 residues. CDR3 in DNA: TGCGCCAGCAGCAGCCCCAGAGGGCAGAGCACCGGGGAGCTGTTTTTT. Translating gives CASSSPRGQSTGELFF.

The chain is built from TRBV2 and TRBJ2-7; TRBD2 aligns across 14 bases. Germline CDR1 reads SNHLY; CDR2 reads FYNNEI. The CDR3 extends over 17 amino acids. V lost 5 bases and J lost 6; bases outside the gene matches: 12. The CDR3 DNA reads TGTGCCAGCAGTAAGACTAGCGGGAGGGCCTCGTTCAGCGAGCAGTACTTC. This translates into CASSKTSGRASFSEQYF.

The count of this clone is one. The V and J genes are TRBV10-3 and TRBJ2-2; 7 nucleotides align to TRBD1. CDR1 and CDR2 from the germline V gene are ENHRY and SYGVKD. The CDR3 consists of 16 residues. Trimming took 6 bases from V and 4 from J; bases not matched to a gene: 11. The CDR3 protein is CAISDVTDRPTGELFF. CDR3 DNA: TGTGCCATCAGCGACGTCACGGACAGGCCCACCGGGGAGCTGTTTTTT.

The rearrangement links TRBV18 to TRBJ2-7, with TRBD1 identical over 8 bases. Germline CDR1 KGHSH, CDR2 LQKENI. V dropped 2 bases and J dropped 2; count of bases not matched to a gene: 11. This CDR3 contains 17 residues. The DNA of the CDR3 is TGTGCCAGCTCACCAGAGCTCGGACAGGGACGCCCCTACGAGCAGTACTTC. Translated, it gives CASSPELGQGRPYEQYF.

CDR3 amino acids: CASSLGRGRYQETQYF. For the CDR3, the DNA is TGTGCCAGCAGCTTGGGGCGGGGGAGGTACCAAGAGACCCAGTACTTC. The chain recombines TRBV13 with TRBJ2-5; 7 nucleotides agree with TRBD2. V was pared by 3 bases and J by 0 bases, with 7 bases of the junction left unmatched. CDR1 is PRHDT, CDR2 FYEKMQ, per germline (reference sequence). CDR3 size: 16 residues.